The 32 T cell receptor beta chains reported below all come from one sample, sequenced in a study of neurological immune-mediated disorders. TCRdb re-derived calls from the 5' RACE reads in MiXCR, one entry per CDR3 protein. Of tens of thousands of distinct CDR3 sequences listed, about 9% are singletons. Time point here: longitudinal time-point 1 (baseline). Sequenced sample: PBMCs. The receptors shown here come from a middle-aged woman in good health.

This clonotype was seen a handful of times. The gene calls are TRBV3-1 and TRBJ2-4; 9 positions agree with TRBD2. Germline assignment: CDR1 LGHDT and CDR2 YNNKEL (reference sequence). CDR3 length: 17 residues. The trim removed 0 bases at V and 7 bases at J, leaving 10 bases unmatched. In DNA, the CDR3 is TGTGCCAGCAGCCAAGATCTGCCTAGCGGGAAAGACAACATTCAGTACTTC. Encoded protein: CASSQDLPSGKDNIQYF.

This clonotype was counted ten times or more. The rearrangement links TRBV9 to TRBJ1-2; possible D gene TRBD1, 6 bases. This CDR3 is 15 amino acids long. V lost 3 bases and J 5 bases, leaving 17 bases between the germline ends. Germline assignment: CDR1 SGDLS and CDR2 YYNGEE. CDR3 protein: CASSATGTERYGYTF. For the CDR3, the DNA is TGTGCCAGCAGCGCCACAGGGACGGAGCGTTATGGCTACACCTTC. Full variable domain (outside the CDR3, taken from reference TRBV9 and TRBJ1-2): DSGVTQTPKHLITATGQRVTLRCSPRSGDLSVYWYQQSLDQGLQFLIQYYNGEERAKGNILERFSAQQFPDLHSELNLSSLELGDSALYFCASSATGTERYGYTFGSGTRLTVV.

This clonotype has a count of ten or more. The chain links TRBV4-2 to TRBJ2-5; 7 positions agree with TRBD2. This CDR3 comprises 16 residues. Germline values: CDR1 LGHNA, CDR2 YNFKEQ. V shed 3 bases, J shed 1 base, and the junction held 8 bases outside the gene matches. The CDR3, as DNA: TGTGCCAGCAGCCAGGGTACTAGCGTTCGCCAAGAGACCCAGTACTTC. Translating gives CASSQGTSVRQETQYF.

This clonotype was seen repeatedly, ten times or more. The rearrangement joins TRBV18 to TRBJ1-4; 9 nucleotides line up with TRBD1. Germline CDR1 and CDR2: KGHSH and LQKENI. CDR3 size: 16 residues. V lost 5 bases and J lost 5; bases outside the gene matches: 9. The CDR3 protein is CASSATPGQGNEKLFF. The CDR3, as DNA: TGTGCCAGCTCAGCAACACCGGGACAGGGAAATGAAAAACTGTTTTTT. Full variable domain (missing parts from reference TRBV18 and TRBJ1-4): NAGVMQNPRHLVRRRGQEARLRCSPMKGHSHVYWYRQLPEEGLKFMVYLQKENIIDESGMPKERFSAEFPKEGPSILRIQQVVRGDSAAYFCASSATPGQGNEKLFFGSGTQLSVL.

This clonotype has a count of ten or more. As DNA, the CDR3 is TGTGCCAGCAGCGTAGGTGGGCAGAAGAACACTGAAGCTTTCTTT. Encoded protein: CASSVGGQKNTEAFF. The chain uses TRBV9 and TRBJ1-1; unclear D gene. CDR1 SGDLS and CDR2 YYNGEE come from the germline V gene. Trimming shortened V by 0 bases and J by 1 base, and 10 bases separated the two germline ends. The CDR3 sequence is 15 residues long.

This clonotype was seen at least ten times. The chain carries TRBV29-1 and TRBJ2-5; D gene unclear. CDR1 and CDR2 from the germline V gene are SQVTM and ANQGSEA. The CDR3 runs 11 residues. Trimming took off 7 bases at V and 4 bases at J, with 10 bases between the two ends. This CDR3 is CSAGPRETQYF. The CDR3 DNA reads TGCAGCGCCGGTCCCCGAGAGACCCAGTACTTC.

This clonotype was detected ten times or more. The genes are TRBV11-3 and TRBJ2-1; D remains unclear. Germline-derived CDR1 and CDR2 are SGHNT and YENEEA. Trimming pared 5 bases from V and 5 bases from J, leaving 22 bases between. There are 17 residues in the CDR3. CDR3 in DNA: TGTGCCAGCAGCACCCGGACGTCCTCCATAGCAGACAATGAGCAGTTCTTC. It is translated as CASSTRTSSIADNEQFF.

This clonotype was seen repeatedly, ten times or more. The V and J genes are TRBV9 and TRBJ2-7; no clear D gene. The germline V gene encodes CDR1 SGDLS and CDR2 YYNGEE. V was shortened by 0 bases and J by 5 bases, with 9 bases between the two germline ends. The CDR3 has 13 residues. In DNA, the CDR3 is TGTGCCAGCAGCGTAGGAGGTTACGACGAGCAGTACTTC. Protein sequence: CASSVGGYDEQYF.

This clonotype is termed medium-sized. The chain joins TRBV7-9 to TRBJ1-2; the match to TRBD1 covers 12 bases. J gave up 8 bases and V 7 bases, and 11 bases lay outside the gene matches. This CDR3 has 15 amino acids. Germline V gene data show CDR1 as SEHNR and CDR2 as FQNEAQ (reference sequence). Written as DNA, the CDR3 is TGTGCCAGCACCTCTAGGGACAGGGGGCGAGTCGGCTACACCTTC. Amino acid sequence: CASTSRDRGRVGYTF.

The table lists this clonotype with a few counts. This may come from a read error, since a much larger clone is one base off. CDR3 sequence: CASSLVEFTDTQYF. Written as DNA, the CDR3 is TGCGCCAGCAGCTTGGTGGAATTCACAGATACGCAGTATTTT. The chain employs TRBV5-1 and TRBJ2-3, with D unresolved. Germline V gene lookup returns CDR1 SGHRS and CDR2 YFSETQ. The CDR3 loop spans 14 amino acids. V was cut by 0 bases and J by 2 bases, with 7 bases left in between.

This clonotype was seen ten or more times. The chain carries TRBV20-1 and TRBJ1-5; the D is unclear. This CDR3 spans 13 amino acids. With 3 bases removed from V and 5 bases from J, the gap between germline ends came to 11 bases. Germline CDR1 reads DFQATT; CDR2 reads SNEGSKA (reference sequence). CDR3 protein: CSARGRGHQPQHF. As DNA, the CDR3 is TGCAGTGCTAGGGGCCGGGGTCATCAGCCCCAGCATTTT.

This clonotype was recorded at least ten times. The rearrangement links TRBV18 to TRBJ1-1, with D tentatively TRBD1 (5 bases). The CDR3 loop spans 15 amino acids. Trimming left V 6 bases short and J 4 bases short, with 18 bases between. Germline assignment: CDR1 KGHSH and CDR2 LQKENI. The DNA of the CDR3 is TGTGCCAGCTCCCCTGGCCTCGGGGGGAGCACTGAAGCTTTCTTT. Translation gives CASSPGLGGSTEAFF.

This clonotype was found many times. The CDR3 bases are TGCGCCAGCAGCCCTCTGGGACAGCGCACAGATACGCAGTATTTT. Amino acid sequence: CASSPLGQRTDTQYF. V is TRBV5-1 and J is TRBJ2-3; 7 positions match TRBD1. Germline CDR1 and CDR2: SGHRS and YFSETQ. The CDR3 totals 15 residues. The V and J ends lost 4 bases and 1 base, in that order; junction bases with no gene match: 6.

The CDR3 coding sequence is TGCAGTGCTAGAGAGTACACTGAAGCTTTCTTT. This sequence encodes CSAREYTEAFF. The chain links TRBV20-1 to TRBJ1-1, with D unresolved. The CDR3 extends over 11 amino acids. CDR1 is DFQATT and CDR2 is SNEGSKA in the germline V gene (reference sequence). The germline V and J ends were trimmed by 0 bases and 3 bases, with 2 bases remaining between them.

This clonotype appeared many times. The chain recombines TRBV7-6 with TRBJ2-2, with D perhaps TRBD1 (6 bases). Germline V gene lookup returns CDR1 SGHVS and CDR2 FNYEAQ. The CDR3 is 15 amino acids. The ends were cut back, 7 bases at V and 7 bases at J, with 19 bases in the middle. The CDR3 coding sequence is TGTGCCAGCACTCAGGAACAGGGTGGAGTCGGGGAGCTGTTTTTT. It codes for CASTQEQGGVGELFF.

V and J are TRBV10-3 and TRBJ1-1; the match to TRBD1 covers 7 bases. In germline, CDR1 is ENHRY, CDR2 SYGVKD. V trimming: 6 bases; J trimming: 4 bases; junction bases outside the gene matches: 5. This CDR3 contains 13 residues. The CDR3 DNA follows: TGTGCCATCAGGTCCGCAGGGGGCACTGAAGCTTTCTTT. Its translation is CAIRSAGGTEAFF.

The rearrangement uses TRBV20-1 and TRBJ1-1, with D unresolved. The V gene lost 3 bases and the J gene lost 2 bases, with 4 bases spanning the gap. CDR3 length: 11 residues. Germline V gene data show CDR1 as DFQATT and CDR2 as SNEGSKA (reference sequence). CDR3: CSASTNTEAFF. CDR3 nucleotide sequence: TGCAGTGCTAGTACCAACACTGAAGCTTTCTTT.

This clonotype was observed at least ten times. This CDR3 is CASSLSFVGSYEQYF. The CDR3 nucleotides read TGTGCCAGCAGTTTATCGTTTGTAGGGTCCTACGAGCAGTACTTC. The chain employs TRBV27 and TRBJ2-7, with D unresolved. The CDR3 is 15 residues long. Germline CDR1 reads MNHEY; CDR2 reads SMNVEV (reference sequence). V was shortened by 0 bases and J by 1 base, with 10 bases between the two germline ends.

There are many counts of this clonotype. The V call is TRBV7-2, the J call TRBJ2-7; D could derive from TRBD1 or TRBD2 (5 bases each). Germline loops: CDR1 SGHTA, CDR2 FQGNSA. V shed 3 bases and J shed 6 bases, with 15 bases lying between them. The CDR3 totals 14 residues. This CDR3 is CASSFRDPRREQYF. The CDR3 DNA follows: TGTGCCAGCAGCTTCCGGGACCCCCGTCGCGAGCAGTACTTC.

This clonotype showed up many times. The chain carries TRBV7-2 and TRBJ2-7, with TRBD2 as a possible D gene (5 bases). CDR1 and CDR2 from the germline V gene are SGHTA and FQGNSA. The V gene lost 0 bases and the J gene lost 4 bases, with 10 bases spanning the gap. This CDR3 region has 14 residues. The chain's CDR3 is CASSLAPGRYEQYF. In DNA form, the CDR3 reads TGTGCCAGCAGCTTAGCCCCGGGAAGGTACGAGCAGTACTTC. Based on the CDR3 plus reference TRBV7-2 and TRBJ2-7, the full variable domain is GAGVSQSPSNKVTEKGKDVELRCDPISGHTALYWYRQSLGQGLEFLIYFQGNSAPDKSGLPSDRFSAERTGGSVSTLTIQRTQQEDSAVYLCASSLAPGRYEQYFGPGTRLTVT.

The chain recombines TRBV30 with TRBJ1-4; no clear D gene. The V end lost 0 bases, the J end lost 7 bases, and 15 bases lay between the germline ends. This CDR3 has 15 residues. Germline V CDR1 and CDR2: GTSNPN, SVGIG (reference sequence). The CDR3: CAWSVHQAAGEKLFF. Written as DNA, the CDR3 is TGTGCCTGGAGTGTACATCAGGCGGCGGGTGAAAAACTGTTTTTT. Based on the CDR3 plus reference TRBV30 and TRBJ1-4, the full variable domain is SQTIHQWPATLVQPVGSPLSLECTVEGTSNPNLYWYRQAAGRGLQLLFYSVGIGQISSEVPQNLSASRPQDRQFILSSKKLLLSDSGFYLCAWSVHQAAGEKLFFGSGTQLSVL.

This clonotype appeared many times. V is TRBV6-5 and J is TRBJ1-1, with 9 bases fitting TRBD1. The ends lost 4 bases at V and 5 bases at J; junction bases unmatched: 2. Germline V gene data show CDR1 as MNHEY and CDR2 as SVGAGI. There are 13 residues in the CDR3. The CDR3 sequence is CASSFDRGTEAFF. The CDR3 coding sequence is TGTGCCAGCAGTTTCGACAGGGGGACTGAAGCTTTCTTT.

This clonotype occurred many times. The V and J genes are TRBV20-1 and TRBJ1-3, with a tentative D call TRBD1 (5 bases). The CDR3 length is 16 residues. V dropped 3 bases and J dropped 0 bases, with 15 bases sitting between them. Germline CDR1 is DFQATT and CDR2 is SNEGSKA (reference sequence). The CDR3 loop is CSARTRGTVSGNTIYF. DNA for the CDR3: TGCAGTGCTAGGACACGAGGGACGGTCTCTGGAAACACCATATATTTT.

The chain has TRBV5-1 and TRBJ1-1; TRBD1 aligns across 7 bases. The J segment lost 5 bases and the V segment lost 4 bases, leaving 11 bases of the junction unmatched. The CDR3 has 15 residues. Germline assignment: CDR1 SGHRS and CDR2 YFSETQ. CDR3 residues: CASSRGTARSTEAFF. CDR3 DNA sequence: TGCGCCAGCAGCCGGGGGACAGCGAGGAGTACTGAAGCTTTCTTT. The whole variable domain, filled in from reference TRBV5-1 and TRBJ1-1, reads KAGVTQTPRYLIKTRGQQVTLSCSPISGHRSVSWYQQTPGQGLQFLFEYFSETQRNKGNFPGRFSGRQFSNSRSEMNVSTLELGDSALYLCASSRGTARSTEAFFGQGTRLTVV.

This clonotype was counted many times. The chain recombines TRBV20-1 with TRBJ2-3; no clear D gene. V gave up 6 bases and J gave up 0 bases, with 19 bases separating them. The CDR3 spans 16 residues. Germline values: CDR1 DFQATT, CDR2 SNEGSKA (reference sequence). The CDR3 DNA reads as TGCAGTGCCCTACCTCCCCCAGGCCCTAGCACAGATACGCAGTATTTT. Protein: CSALPPPGPSTDTQYF.

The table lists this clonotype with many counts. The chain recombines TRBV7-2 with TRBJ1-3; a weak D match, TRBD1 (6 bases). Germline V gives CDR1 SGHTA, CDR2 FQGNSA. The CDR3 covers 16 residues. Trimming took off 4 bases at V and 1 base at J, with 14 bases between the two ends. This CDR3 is CASSWVPGVSGNTIYF. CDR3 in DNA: TGTGCCAGCAGCTGGGTACCAGGGGTTTCTGGAAACACCATATATTTT.

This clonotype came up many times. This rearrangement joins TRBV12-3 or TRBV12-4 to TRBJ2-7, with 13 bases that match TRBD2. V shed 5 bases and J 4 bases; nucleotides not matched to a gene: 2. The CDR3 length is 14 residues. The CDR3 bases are TGTGCCAGCAGTCGGACTAGCGGGGGATACGAGCAGTACTTC. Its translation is CASSRTSGGYEQYF.

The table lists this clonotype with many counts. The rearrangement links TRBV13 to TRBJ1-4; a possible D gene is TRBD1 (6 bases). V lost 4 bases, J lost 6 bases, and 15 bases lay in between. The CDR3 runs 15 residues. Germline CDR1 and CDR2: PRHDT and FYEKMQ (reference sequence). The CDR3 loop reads CASSSGDGTHEKLFF. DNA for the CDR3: TGTGCCAGCAGCTCAGGGGACGGCACGCATGAAAAACTGTTTTTT.

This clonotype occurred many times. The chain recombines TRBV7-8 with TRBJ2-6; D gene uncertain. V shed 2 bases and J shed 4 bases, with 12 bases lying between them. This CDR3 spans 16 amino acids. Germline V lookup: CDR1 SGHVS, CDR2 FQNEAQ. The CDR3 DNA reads TGTGCCAGCAGCTTAAATCCTGTATCCGGGGCCAACGTCCTGACTTTC. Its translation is CASSLNPVSGANVLTF.

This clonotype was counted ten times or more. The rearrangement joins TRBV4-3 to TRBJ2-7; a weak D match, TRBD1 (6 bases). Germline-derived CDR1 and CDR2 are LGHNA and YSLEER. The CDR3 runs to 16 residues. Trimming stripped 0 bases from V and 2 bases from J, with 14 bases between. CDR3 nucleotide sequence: TGCGCCAGCAGCCAAGATCTCGTTCAGGGGACCTACGAGCAGTACTTC. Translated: CASSQDLVQGTYEQYF.

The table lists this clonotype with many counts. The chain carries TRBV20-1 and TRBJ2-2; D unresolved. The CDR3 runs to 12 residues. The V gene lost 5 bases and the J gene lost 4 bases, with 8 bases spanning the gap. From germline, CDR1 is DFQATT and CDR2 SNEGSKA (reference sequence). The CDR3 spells CSALSGTGELFF. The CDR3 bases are TGCAGTGCTCTAAGTGGCACCGGGGAGCTGTTTTTT.

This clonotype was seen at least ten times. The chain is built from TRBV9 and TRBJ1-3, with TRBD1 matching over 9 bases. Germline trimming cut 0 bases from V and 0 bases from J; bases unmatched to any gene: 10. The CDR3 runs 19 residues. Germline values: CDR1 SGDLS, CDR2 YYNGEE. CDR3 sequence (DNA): TGTGCCAGCAGCGTAGGGGGGACAGGGACCCTGAGCTCTGGAAACACCATATATTTT. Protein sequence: CASSVGGTGTLSSGNTIYF.